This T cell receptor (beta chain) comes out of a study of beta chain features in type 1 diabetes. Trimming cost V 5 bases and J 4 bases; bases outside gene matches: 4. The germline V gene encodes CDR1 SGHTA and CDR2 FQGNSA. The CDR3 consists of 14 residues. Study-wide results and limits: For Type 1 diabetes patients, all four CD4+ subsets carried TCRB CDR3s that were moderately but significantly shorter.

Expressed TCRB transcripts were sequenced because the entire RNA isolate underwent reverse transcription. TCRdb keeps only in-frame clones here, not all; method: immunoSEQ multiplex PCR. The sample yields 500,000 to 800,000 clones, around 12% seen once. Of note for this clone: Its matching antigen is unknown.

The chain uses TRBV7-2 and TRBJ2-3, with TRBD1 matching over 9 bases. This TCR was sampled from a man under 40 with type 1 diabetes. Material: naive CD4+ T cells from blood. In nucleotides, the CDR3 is TGTGCCAGCAGCGCGACAGGGGGGGCAGATACGCAGTATTTT. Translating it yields CASSATGGADTQYF.